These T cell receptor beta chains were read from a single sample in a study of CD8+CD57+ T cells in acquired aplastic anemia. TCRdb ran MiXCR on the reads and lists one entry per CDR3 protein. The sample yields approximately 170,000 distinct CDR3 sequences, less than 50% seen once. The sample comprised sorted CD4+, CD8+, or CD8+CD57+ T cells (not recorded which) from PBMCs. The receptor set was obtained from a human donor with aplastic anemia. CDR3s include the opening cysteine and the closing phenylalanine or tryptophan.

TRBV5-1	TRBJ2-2	CASQQGNTGELFF
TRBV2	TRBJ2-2	CASRIDRDAGELFF
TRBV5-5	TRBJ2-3	CASSKGIGDADTQYF
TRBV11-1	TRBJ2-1	CASSSRTSGRTSYNEQFF
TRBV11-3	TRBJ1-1	CTSSPGQHRPTEAFF
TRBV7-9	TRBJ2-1	CASTRAGARSYNEQFF
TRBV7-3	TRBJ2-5	CASSSQGGETQYF
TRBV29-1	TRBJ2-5	CSVSLDGQELETQYF
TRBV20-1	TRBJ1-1	CSARQEYEAFF
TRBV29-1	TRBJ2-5	CSVTNLDRGKTQYF
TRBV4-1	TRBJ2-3	CASSQLGTDTQYF
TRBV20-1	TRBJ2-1	CSASGASGTYNEQFF
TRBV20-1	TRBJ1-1	CSAFPGQYTEAFF
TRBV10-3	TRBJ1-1	CAISESTGLNTEAFF
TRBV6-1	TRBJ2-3	CASGVLGTDTQYF
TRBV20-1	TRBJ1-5	CSASGRGRHNQPQHF
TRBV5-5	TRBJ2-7	CASSFNRGNEQYF
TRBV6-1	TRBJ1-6	CASSERGTARGSPLHF
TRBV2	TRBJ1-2	CASSLSAFYGYTF
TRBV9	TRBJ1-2	CASSVGGAVGPIGYTF
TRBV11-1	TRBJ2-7	CASSSTSAGTGVFYEQYF
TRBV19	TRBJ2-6	CASSIEGTGANVLTF
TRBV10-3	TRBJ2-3	CAISESGTSLDNEQYF
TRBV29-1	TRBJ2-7	CSVVGGGYEQYF
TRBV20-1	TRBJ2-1	CSANPAGGQYNEQFF
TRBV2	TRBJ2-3	CASSRDFTDTQYF
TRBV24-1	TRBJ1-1	CATSRNGGPADRKNTEAFF
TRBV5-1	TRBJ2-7	CASSLGQGAVSYEQYF
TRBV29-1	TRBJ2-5	CSARSGGQETQYF
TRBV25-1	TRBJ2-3	CASSAGLAWTDTQYF
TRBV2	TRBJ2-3	CASRRGGSTDTQYF
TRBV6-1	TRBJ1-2	CASSESRENYGYTF